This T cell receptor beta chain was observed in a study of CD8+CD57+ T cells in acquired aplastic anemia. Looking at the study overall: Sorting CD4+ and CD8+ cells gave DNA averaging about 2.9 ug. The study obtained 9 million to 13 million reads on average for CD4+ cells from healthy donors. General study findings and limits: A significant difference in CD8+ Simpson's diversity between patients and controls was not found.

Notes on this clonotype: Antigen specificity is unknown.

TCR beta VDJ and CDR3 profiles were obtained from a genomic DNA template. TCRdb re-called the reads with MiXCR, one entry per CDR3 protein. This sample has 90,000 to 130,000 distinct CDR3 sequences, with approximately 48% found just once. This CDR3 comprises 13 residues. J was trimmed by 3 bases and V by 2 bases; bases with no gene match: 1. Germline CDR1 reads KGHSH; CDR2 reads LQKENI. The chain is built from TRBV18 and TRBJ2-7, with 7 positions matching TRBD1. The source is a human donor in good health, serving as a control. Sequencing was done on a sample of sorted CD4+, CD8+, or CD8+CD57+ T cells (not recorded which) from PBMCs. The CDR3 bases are TGTGCCAGCTCACCAGGACAGGACTACGAGCAGTACTTC. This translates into CASSPGQDYEQYF.